The clone carrying this T cell receptor beta chain was counted between two and nine times. The target antigen is unknown. The data belong to a study of T cells after yellow fever vaccination. General study points: Researchers noted that a small share of clonotypes showed up in both CD4 and CD8 compartments. Contaminants from the bulk population, in the form of abundant clonotypes, could be found in FACS-sorted repertoires.

CDR1 is DFQATT, CDR2 SNEGSKA, per germline (reference sequence). This CDR3 has 13 residues. V was pared by 1 base and J by 2 bases, with 8 bases between. Conversion of TCR transcripts into cDNA relied on 5'RACE template switching, which added a universal primer site and UMIs. TCRdb reanalysed the 5' RACE reads using MiXCR and keeps one entry per CDR3 protein. The data show 320,000 or so distinct CDR3 sequences, roughly 8.4% seen once. The chain employs TRBV20-1 and TRBJ1-1; no firm D call. Source: PBMCs, taken more than 40 days after the first yellow fever vaccination. The TCR comes from a man aged 18 to 29 who received the YFV17D yellow fever vaccine. This CDR3 reads CSARVGSNTEAFF. The DNA for the CDR3 is TGCAGTGCTAGAGTAGGCAGCAACACTGAAGCTTTCTTT.